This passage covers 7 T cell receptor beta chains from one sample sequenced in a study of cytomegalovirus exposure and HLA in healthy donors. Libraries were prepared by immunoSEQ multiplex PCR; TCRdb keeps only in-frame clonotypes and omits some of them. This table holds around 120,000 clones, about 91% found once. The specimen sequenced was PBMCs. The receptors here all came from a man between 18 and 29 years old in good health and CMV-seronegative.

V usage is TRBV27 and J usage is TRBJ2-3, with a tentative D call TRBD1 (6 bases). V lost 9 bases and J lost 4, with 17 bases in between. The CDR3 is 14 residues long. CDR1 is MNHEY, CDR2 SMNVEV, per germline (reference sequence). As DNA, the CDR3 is TGTGCCAGTGGGGGCCCTCCCTCGGCAGATACGCAGTATTTT. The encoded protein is CASGGPPSADTQYF.

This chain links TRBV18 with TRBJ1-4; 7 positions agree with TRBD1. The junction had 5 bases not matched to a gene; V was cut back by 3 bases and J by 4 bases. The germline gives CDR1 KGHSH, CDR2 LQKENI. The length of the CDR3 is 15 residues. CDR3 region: CASSPGHRGNEKLFF. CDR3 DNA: TGTGCCAGCTCACCGGGACACAGGGGTAATGAAAAACTGTTTTTT.

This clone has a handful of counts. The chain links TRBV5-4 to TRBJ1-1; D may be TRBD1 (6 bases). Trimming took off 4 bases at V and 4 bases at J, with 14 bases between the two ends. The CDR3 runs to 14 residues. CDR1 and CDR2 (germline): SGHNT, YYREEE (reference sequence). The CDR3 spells CASSQYRAGTEAFF. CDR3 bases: TGTGCCAGCAGCCAATACAGGGCGGGCACTGAAGCTTTCTTT.

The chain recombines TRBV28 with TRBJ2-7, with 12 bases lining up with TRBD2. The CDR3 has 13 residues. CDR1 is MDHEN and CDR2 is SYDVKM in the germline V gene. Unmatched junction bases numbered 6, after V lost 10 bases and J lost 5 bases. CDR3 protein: CATQLAGGDEQYF. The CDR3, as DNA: TGTGCCACACAACTAGCGGGAGGAGACGAGCAGTACTTC.

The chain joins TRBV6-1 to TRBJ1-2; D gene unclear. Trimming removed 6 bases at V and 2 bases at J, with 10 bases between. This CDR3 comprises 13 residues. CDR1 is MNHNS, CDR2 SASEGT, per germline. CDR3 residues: CASRPQQNYGYTF. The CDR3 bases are TGTGCCAGCAGACCACAGCAGAACTATGGCTACACCTTC.

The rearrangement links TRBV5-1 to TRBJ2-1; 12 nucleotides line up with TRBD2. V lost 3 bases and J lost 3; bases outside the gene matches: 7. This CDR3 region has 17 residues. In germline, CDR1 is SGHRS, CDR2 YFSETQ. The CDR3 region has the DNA TGCGCCAGCAGCTCGATACTAGCGGGGGGTAGCTACAATGAGCAGTTCTTC. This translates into CASSSILAGGSYNEQFF.

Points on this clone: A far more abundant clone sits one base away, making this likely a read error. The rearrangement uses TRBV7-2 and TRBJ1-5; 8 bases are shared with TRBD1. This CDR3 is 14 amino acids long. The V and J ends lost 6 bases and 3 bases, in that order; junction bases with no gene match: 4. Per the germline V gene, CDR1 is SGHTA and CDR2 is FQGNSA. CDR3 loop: CASSPDRDNQPQHF. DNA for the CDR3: TGTGCCAGCAGTCCGGACAGGGACAATCAGCCCCAGCATTTT.